The 16 T cell receptor beta chains given below trace back to one sample, sequenced in a study of esophageal squamous cell carcinoma under preoperative chemotherapy. TCRdb processed the PCR reads anew with MiXCR; each CDR3 protein has one entry. The table shows roughly 9,600 distinct CDR3 sequences, with approximately 50% occurring only once. Time point defined: after preoperative PTX-NDP chemotherapy. This specimen was collected from a patient given preoperative chemotherapy. The source of these receptors is a human donor with esophageal squamous cell carcinoma. The donor label of this sample is uncertain.

The genes are TRBV7-2 and TRBJ2-3, with D unresolved. Trimming stripped 1 base from V and 0 bases from J, with 5 bases between. This CDR3 has 14 amino acids. Germline V gives CDR1 SGHTA, CDR2 FQGNSA. The CDR3 nucleotides read TGTGCCAGCAGCTTAGTTTGCAGCACAGATACGCAGTATTTT. Its protein product is CASSLVCSTDTQYF.

The CDR3 nucleotides read TGTGCCAGCAGTTACCGTCGGGGAGCGGGCCCCTACGAGCAGTTCTTC. It codes for CASSYRRGAGPYEQFF. The gene calls are TRBV6-5 and TRBJ2-1, with D possibly TRBD2 on 6 matching bases. The CDR3 spans 16 residues. The germline V gene encodes CDR1 MNHEY and CDR2 SVGAGI. Trimming took off 2 bases at V and 10 bases at J, with 21 bases between the two ends.

This clonotype was recorded once. This chain connects TRBV7-2 to TRBJ2-3, with 9 bases that match TRBD2. Germline trimming cut 1 base from V and 3 bases from J; bases unmatched to any gene: 5. CDR1 is SGHTA and CDR2 is FQGNSA in the germline V gene. This CDR3 comprises 16 residues. The DNA of the CDR3 is TGTGCCAGCAGCTTAGGAATCGCGGGAGGGACAGATACGCAGTATTTT. It is translated as CASSLGIAGGTDTQYF.

The chain joins TRBV12-3 or TRBV12-4 to TRBJ2-3; a possible D gene is TRBD1 (7 bases). The DNA matches TRBJ2-7 better at its end, which makes the J call doubtful. The CDR3 has 15 amino acids. CDR3 in amino acids: CASREGQRGHNEQYF. In nucleotides, the CDR3 is TGTGCCAGCAGGGAGGGACAGAGGGGCCACAATGAGCAGTACTTC.

This chain uses TRBV7-2 with TRBJ2-3; D uncertain. The DNA end lines up better with TRBJ2-7; the J call may be wrong. Germline V gives CDR1 SGHTA, CDR2 FQGNSA. The CDR3 runs to 15 residues. This CDR3 reads CASSEPLTGKDTQYF. The CDR3 DNA follows: TGTGCCAGCAGCGAGCCGTTGACCGGCAAAGATACGCAGTACTTC.

The chain couples TRBV7-2 to TRBJ2-3; weak D call: TRBD2 (6 bases). V lost 4 bases and J lost 7, with 18 bases in between. CDR3 length: 15 residues. Germline V gives CDR1 SGHTA, CDR2 FQGNSA. The CDR3 nucleotides are TGTGCCAGCAGCTCCCTCAGCGGGCCCACCTATACGCAGTATTTT. This sequence encodes CASSSLSGPTYTQYF.

This clonotype was picked up many times. The chain uses TRBV7-9 and TRBJ2-7, with D possibly TRBD1 on 6 matching bases. V was trimmed by 2 bases and J by 2 bases, leaving 10 bases between them. Germline CDR1 SEHNR, CDR2 FQNEAQ (reference sequence). The CDR3 has 14 residues. Written as DNA, the CDR3 is TGTGCCAGCAGCTTACAGGGGATTACCTACGAGCAGTACTTC. Residues: CASSLQGITYEQYF.

A remark on this clonotype: This CDR3 fails to terminate in the conserved phenylalanine or tryptophan, so it likely reflects a read error. The chain couples TRBV7-2 to TRBJ2-1; D is uncertain. The length of the CDR3 is 15 residues. CDR1 and CDR2 from the germline V gene are SGHTA and FQGNSA. CDR3 protein: CVSSPLYGAYNEQFL. The CDR3 region has the DNA TGTGTCAGCAGCCCTTTGTATGGGGCCTACAATGAGCAGTTCTTA.

The chain employs TRBV3-1 and TRBJ2-7; TRBD2 matches at 8 bases. V lost 8 bases and J lost 3; bases outside the gene matches: 12. This CDR3 region has 15 residues. CDR1 and CDR2 from the germline V gene are LGHDT and YNNKEL (reference sequence). CDR3 DNA sequence: TGTGCCAGCTCGGGGGGGGCCCGGCCGGGCTACGAGCAGTACTTC. It encodes CASSGGARPGYEQYF.

On this clonotype: One junction end disagrees with the germline gene, perhaps due to a read error. The gene calls are TRBV2 and TRBJ2-5; tentatively, D is TRBD2 (5 bases). The CDR3 is 11 amino acids. Germline-derived CDR1 and CDR2 are SNHLY and FYNNEI. As DNA, the CDR3 is TGTGCCCAGCTAGCACTTTCAAGTTTTAATTTC. Translation: CAQLALSSFNF.

In its sample, this clonotype was seen once. The chain is built from TRBV6-5 and TRBJ2-1; D might be TRBD1 (5 bases). The CDR3 consists of 12 residues. Trimming cost V 4 bases and J 7 bases, with 8 bases left between them. Germline V gene data show CDR1 as MNHEY and CDR2 as SVGAGI. The CDR3 region is CASSSSGNEQFF. CDR3 nucleotides: TGTGCCAGCAGTTCCTCAGGGAATGAGCAGTTCTTC.

This clonotype has just a few counts. The chain uses TRBV4-2 and TRBJ2-5; TRBD2 aligns across 16 bases. The V gene end was trimmed by 4 bases and the J gene end by 11 bases; junction bases not matched to a gene: 13. CDR1 and CDR2 from the germline V gene are LGHNA and YNFKEQ. The CDR3 is 17 residues long. In nucleotides, the CDR3 is TGTGCCAGCAGCCCAGGGACTAGCGGGAGGGCCTCTCATGAGCAGTACTTC. It is translated as CASSPGTSGRASHEQYF.

This clonotype was recorded a few times. The chain has TRBV7-2 and TRBJ1-1, with D possibly matching TRBD1 (5 bases). There are 12 residues in the CDR3. Per the germline V gene, CDR1 is SGHTA and CDR2 is FQGNSA. Trimming removed 3 bases at V and 4 bases at J, with 6 bases between. The CDR3 nucleotides read TGTGCCAGCAGCTTCGGGACCACTGAAGCTTTCTTT. As protein: CASSFGTTEAFF.

This clonotype was counted many times. The chain carries TRBV19 and TRBJ1-4; D might be TRBD1 (5 bases). Germline CDR1 reads LNHDA; CDR2 reads SQIVND (reference sequence). Trimming left V 5 bases short and J 1 base short, with 11 bases between. This CDR3 is 15 amino acids long. The CDR3 sequence: CASSVRQITNEKLFF. Written as DNA, the CDR3 is TGTGCCAGTAGTGTACGACAGATAACTAATGAAAAACTGTTTTTT. The full variable domain, in which reference TRBV19 and TRBJ1-4 provide the parts outside the CDR3, is DGGITQSPKYLFRKEGQNVTLSCEQNLNHDAMYWYRQDPGQGLRLIYYSQIVNDFQKGDIAEGYSVSREKKESFPLTVTSAQKNPTAFYLCASSVRQITNEKLFFGSGTQLSVL.

This clonotype is termed medium-sized. This CDR3 reads CASSLGTQETQYF. The CDR3 DNA sequence: TGCGCCAGCAGCCTTGGAACCCAAGAGACCCAGTACTTC. The V gene is TRBV4-1, the J gene TRBJ2-5; the D is unclear. CDR1 and CDR2 (germline): MGHRA, YSYEKL. The germline V and J ends were trimmed by 4 bases and 1 base, with 7 bases remaining between them. The CDR3 extends over 13 amino acids.

This clonotype was detected a few times. V and J are TRBV27 and TRBJ2-1, with D tentatively TRBD2 (7 bases). The V end was cut by 3 bases, the J end by 2 bases, with 14 bases between. The CDR3 contains 16 residues. CDR1 MNHEY and CDR2 SMNVEV come from the germline V gene (reference sequence). The CDR3 spells CASSFGGRLTYNEQFF. DNA for the CDR3: TGTGCCAGCAGTTTCGGGGGGCGGCTAACCTACAATGAGCAGTTCTTC.